The entry below describes one T cell receptor beta chain. Its matching antigen is unknown. MiXCR was run by TCRdb on the RT-PCR reads, yielding one entry per CDR3 protein. The table shows approximately 250,000 distinct CDR3 sequences, with 10% to 15% occurring only once. Trimming took 2 bases from V and 5 from J; bases not matched to a gene: 7. This CDR3 comprises 16 residues. Looked up from germline, CDR1 is SGHVS and CDR2 is FQNEAQ. The source of the sample is a study of response to subunit inactivated influenza vaccine. Broader study findings: Few new T cells, the authors suggested, are recruited by each seasonal influenza vaccination.

This TCR was sampled from a man over 45 who received an inactivated influenza vaccine. The starting material was non-naive T cells sorted from PBMCs, obtained around 14 days before vaccination. This chain connects TRBV7-8 to TRBJ1-5; 9 bases map to TRBD1. The CDR3 nucleotides read TGTGCCAGCAGCTTAAAGACAGGGGGTTTGGATCAGCCCCAGCATTTT. Its translation is CASSLKTGGLDQPQHF. The full variable domain, its missing parts supplied by reference TRBV7-8 and TRBJ1-5, is GAGVSQSPRYKVAKRGQDVALRCDPISGHVSLFWYQQALGQGPEFLTYFQNEAQLDKSGLPSDRFFAERPEGSVSTLKIQRTQQEDSAVYLCASSLKTGGLDQPQHFGDGTRLSIL.